This T cell receptor (beta chain) was recorded in a study of blood T cell repertoires in COVID-19. Study details: Some COVID-19 samples were acute and others convalescent; all came from the United States, Italy and Spain. Nucleic acid was either cDNA or gDNA, and it came from T cells, B-cell-depleted T cells, or PBMCs.

As handled by the study authors: Counts of nucleated cells, estimated from reference gene primer amplification, were obtained. Repertoires were generated with immunoSEQ multiplex PCR, while TCRdb's copy carries only in-frame clones and drops some. That table supplies the V and J calls and clone size; D and trimming were determined from the DNA. The sample includes 200,000 to 250,000 clones, around 84% of them seen just once. The V gene end was trimmed by 0 bases and the J gene end by 2 bases; junction bases not matched to a gene: 3. From germline, CDR1 is LNHNV and CDR2 YYDKDF (reference sequence). The CDR3 loop spans 15 amino acids.

V usage is TRBV15 and J usage is TRBJ1-1; 7 bases are shared with TRBD1. Sequencing was carried out using peripheral blood. The clonotype was recovered from a human donor in a cohort sampled during active COVID-19. The chain's CDR3 is CATSREGDRNTEAFF. CDR3 nucleotides: TGTGCCACCAGCAGAGAAGGGGACAGAAACACTGAAGCTTTCTTT.